Sequencing of this TCR beta chain was carried out in a study of cytomegalovirus exposure and HLA in healthy donors. The study, taken as a whole, reports: Researchers left out some V segments, among them TRBV6-2 and TRBV6-3, as indistinguishable. Reportedly, HLA-A and HLA-B alleles of most subjects were accurately predicted from TCR beta.

With respect to this clone: No antigen is known for it.

It was with 60 Vbeta and 13 Jbeta primers that the PCR ran. Clones were read by immunoSEQ multiplex PCR, and TCRdb kept only the in-frame ones, dropping some. Found here are around 150,000 clones, just under 80% of them singletons; the top ten hold 4% to 5.5%. The V gene end was trimmed by 6 bases and the J gene end by 2 bases; junction bases not matched to a gene: 13. This CDR3 is 17 amino acids long. Germline lookup yields CDR1 SEHNR and CDR2 FQNEAQ (reference sequence). The sequence was collected from a man younger than 45 in good health. The sequencing sample was made of PBMCs. The V gene is TRBV7-9, the J gene TRBJ2-5; 9 bases are shared with TRBD1. The CDR3 sequence is CASRRTGGSMGQETQYF. The CDR3 DNA reads TGTGCCAGCAGACGAACAGGGGGCTCTATGGGGCAAGAGACCCAGTACTTC.